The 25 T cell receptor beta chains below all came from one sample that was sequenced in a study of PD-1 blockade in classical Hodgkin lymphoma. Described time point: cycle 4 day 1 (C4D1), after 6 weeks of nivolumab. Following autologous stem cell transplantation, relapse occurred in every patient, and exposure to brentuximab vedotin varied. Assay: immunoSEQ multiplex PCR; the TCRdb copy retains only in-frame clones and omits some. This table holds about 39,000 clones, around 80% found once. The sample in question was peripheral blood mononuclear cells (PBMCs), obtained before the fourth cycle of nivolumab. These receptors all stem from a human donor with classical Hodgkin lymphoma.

CDR3 residues: CASSFDRGGDTQYF. CDR3 bases: TGTGCCAGCAGCTTCGACAGGGGGGGAGATACGCAGTATTTT. The chain links TRBV5-6 to TRBJ2-3, with 9 bases that match TRBD1. V trimming: 2 bases; J trimming: 5 bases; junction bases outside the gene matches: 3. CDR1 and CDR2 from the germline V gene are SGHDT and YYEEEE. The CDR3 is 14 amino acids.

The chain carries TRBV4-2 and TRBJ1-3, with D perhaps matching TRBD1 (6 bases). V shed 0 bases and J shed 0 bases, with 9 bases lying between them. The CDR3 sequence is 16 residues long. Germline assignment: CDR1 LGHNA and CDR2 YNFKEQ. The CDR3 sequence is CASSQEGRGSGNTIYF. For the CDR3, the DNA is TGTGCCAGCAGCCAAGAGGGCAGGGGCTCTGGAAACACCATATATTTT.

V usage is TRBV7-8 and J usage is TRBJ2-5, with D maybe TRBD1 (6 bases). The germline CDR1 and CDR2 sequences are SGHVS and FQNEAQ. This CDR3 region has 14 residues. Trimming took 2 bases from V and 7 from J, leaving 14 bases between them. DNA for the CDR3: TGTGCCAGCAGCTTATTAGGGGGAAAGAGGACCCAGTACTTC. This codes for CASSLLGGKRTQYF. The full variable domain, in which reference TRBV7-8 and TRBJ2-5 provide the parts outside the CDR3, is GAGVSQSPRYKVAKRGQDVALRCDPISGHVSLFWYQQALGQGPEFLTYFQNEAQLDKSGLPSDRFFAERPEGSVSTLKIQRTQQEDSAVYLCASSLLGGKRTQYFGPGTRLLVL.

The CDR3 is CASSPDTGELFF. Written as DNA, the CDR3 is TGTGCCAGCAGCCCCGACACCGGGGAGCTGTTTTTT. This chain joins TRBV5-8 and TRBJ2-2; D is uncertain. The germline V and J ends were trimmed by 4 bases and 3 bases, with 4 bases remaining between them. The CDR3 is made up of 12 amino acids. CDR1 is SGHTS and CDR2 is YDEGEE in the germline V gene.

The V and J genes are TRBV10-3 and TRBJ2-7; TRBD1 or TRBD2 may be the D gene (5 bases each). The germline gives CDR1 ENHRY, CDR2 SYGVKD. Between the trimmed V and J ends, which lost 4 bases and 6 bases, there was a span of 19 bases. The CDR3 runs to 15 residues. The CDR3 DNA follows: TGTGCCATCAGTGGGGGGACGGAGGTTATAGGCGAGCAGTACTTC. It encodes CAISGGTEVIGEQYF.

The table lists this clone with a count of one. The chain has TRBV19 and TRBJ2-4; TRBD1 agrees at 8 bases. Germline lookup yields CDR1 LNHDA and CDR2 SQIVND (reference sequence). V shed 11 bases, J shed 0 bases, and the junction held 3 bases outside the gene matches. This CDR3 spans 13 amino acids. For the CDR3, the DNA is TGTGCCTCCGGACAGGGAGCCAAAAACATTCAGTACTTC. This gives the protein CASGQGAKNIQYF.

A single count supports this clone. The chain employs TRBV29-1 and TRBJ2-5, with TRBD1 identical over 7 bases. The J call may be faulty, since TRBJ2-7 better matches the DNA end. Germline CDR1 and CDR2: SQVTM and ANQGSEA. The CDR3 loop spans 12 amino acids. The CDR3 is CSVDDRAGEQYF. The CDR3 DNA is TGCAGCGTCGACGACAGGGCGGGCGAGCAGTACTTC.

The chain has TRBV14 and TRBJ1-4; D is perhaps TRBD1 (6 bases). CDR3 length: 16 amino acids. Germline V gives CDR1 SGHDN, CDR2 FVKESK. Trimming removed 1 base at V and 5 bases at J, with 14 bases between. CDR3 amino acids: CASSQVTRTDNEKLFF. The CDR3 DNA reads TGTGCCAGCAGCCAAGTTACTCGGACAGACAATGAAAAACTGTTTTTT.

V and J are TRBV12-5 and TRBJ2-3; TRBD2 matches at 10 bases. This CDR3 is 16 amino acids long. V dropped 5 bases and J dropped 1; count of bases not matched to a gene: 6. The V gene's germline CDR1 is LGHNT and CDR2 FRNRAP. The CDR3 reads CASGPGLAGGTDTQYF. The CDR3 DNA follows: TGTGCTAGTGGTCCCGGGCTAGCGGGGGGCACAGATACGCAGTATTTT.

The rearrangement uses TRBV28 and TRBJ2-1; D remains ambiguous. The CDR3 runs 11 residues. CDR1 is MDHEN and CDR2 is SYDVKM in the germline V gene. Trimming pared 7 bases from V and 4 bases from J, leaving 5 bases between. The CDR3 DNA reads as TGTGCCAGCACGAAATACAATGAGCAGTTCTTC. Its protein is CASTKYNEQFF.

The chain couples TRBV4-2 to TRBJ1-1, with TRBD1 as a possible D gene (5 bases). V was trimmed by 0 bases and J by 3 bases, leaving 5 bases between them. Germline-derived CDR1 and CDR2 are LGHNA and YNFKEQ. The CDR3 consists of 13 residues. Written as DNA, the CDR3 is TGTGCCAGCAGCCAAGAACAGGACACTGAAGCTTTCTTT. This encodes CASSQEQDTEAFF.

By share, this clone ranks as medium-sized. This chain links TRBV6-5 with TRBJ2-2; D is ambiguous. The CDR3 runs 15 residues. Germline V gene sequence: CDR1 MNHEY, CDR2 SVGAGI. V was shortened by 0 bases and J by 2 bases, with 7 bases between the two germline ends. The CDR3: CASSYSTLNTGELFF. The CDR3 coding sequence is TGTGCCAGCAGTTACTCGACTCTTAACACCGGGGAGCTGTTTTTT.

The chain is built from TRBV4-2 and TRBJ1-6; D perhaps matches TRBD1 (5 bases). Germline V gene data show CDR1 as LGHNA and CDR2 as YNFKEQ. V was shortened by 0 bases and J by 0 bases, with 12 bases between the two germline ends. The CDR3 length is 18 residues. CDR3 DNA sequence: TGTGCCAGCAGCCAAGACAGGGCTGAAAGCTCCTATAATTCACCCCTCCACTTT. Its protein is CASSQDRAESSYNSPLHF.

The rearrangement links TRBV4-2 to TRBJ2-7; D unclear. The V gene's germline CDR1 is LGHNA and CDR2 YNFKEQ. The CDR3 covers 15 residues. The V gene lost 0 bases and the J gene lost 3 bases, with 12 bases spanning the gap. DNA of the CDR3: TGTGCCAGCAGCCAAGAGGGGTCCCCATACTACGAGCAGTACTTC. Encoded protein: CASSQEGSPYYEQYF.

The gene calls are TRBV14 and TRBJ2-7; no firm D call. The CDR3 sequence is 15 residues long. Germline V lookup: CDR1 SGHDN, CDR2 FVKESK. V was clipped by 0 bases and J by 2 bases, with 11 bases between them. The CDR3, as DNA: TGTGCCAGCAGCCAAGAGCAAATGCCCACCTACGAGCAGTACTTC. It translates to CASSQEQMPTYEQYF.

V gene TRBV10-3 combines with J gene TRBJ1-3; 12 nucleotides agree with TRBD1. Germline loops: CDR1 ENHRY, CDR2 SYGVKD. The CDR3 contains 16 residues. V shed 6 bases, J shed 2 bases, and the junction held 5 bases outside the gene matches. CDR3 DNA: TGTGCCATCAGCCGGGACAGGGGGCGTCCTGGAAACACCATATATTTT. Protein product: CAISRDRGRPGNTIYF.

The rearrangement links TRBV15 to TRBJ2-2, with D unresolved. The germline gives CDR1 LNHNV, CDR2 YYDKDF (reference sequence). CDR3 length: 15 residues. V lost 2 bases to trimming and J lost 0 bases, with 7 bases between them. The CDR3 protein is CATSRKGSNTGELFF. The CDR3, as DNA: TGTGCCACCAGCAGAAAAGGGTCGAACACCGGGGAGCTGTTTTTT.

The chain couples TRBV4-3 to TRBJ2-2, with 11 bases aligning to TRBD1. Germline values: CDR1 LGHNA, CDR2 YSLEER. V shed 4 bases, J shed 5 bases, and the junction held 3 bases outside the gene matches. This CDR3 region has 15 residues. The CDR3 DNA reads TGCGCCAGCAGCCTAGGGACAGGGGGAACCGGGGAGCTGTTTTTT. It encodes CASSLGTGGTGELFF.

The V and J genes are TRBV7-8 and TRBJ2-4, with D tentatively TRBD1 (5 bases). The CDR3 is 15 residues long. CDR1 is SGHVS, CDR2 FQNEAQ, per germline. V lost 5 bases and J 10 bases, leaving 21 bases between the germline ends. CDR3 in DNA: TGTGCCAGCAGCCTAGGGGATGGAGTCCTCTTTATTCAGTACTTC. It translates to CASSLGDGVLFIQYF.

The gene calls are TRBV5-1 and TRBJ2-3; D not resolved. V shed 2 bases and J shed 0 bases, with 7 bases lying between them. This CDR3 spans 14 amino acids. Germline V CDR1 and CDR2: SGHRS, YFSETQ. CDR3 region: CASSFTQSTDTQYF. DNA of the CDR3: TGCGCCAGCAGCTTTACGCAGAGCACAGATACGCAGTATTTT.

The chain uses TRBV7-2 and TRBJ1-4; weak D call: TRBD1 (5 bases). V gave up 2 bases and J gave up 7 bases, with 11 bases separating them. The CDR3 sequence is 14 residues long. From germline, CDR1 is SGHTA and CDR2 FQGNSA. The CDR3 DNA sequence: TGTGCCAGCAGCTTATCGGGGGTTGCTGAAAAACTGTTTTTT. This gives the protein CASSLSGVAEKLFF.

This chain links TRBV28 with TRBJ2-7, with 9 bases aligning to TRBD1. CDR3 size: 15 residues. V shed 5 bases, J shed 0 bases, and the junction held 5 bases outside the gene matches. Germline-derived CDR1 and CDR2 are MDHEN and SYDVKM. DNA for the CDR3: TGTGCCAGCAGTGGGGGGACAGGGCCCTCCTACGAGCAGTACTTC. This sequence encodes CASSGGTGPSYEQYF.

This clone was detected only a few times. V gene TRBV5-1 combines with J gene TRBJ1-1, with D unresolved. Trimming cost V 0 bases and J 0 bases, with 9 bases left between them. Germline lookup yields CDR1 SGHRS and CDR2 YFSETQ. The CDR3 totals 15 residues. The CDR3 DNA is TGCGCCAGCAGCTTGGTCAGTCCTATGAACACTGAAGCTTTCTTT. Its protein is CASSLVSPMNTEAFF.

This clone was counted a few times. The DNA for the CDR3 is TGCGCCAGCAGCCAAGCCGGGGGGGATACGCAGTATTTT. Translation gives CASSQAGGDTQYF. The V and J genes are TRBV4-3 and TRBJ2-3; TRBD2 aligns across 7 bases. Germline V gives CDR1 LGHNA, CDR2 YSLEER. The CDR3 has 13 residues. After removal of 1 base from V and 6 bases from J, the junction contained 1 base not matched to a gene.

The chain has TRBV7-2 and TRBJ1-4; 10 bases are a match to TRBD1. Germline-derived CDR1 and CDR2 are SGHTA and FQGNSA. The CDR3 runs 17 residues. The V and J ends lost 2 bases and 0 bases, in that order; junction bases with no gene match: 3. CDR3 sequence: CASSLMGQGPTNEKLFF. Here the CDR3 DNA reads TGTGCCAGCAGCTTAATGGGACAGGGGCCAACTAATGAAAAACTGTTTTTT.